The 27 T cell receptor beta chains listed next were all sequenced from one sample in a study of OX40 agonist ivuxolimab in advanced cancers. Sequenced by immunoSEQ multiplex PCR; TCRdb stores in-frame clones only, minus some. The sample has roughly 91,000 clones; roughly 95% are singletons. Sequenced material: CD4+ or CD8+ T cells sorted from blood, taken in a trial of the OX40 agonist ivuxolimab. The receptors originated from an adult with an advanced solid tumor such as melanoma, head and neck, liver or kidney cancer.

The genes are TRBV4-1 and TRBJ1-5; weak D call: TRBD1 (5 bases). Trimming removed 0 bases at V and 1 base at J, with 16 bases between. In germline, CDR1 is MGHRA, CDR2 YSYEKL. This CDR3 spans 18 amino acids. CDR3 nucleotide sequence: TGCGCCAGCAGCCAAGATCCGGCGGCAGGGACGAGCAATCAGCCCCAGCATTTT. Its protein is CASSQDPAAGTSNQPQHF.

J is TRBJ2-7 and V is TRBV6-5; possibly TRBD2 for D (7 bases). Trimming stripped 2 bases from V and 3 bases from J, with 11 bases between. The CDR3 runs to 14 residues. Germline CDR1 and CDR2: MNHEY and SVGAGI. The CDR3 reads CASSYEGGDYEQYF. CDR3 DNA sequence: TGTGCCAGCAGTTACGAAGGGGGGGACTACGAGCAGTACTTC.

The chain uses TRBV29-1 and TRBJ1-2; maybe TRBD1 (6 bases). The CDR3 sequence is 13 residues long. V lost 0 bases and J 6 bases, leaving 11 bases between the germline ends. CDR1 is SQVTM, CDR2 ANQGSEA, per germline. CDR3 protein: CSVEDGQFDGYTF. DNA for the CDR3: TGCAGCGTTGAAGATGGACAGTTTGATGGCTACACCTTC.

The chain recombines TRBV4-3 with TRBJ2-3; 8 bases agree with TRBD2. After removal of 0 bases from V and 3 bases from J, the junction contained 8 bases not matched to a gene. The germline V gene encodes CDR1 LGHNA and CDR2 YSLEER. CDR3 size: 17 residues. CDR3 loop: CASSQDRAGEITDTQYF. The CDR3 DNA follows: TGCGCCAGCAGCCAAGATCGAGCGGGAGAGATAACAGATACGCAGTATTTT.

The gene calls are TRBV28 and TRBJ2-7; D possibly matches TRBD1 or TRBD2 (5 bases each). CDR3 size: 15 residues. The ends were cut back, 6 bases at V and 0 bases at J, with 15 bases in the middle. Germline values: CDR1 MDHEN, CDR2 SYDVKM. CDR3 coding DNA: TGTGCCAGCAGCTCCCGGGACGGAAGCTCCTACGAGCAGTACTTC. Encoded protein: CASSSRDGSSYEQYF.

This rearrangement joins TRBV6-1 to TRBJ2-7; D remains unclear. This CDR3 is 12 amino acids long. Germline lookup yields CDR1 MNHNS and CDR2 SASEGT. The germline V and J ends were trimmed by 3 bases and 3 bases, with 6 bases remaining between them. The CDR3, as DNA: TGTGCCAGCAGTGACGGTCTCTACGAGCAGTACTTC. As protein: CASSDGLYEQYF.

CDR3 in DNA: TGTGCCAGCAGCTTGGTACAGAGCGCCGGGGAGCTGTTTTTT. Protein sequence: CASSLVQSAGELFF. The V and J genes are TRBV5-6 and TRBJ2-2; D is uncertain. Between the trimmed V and J ends, which lost 0 bases and 6 bases, there was a span of 9 bases. The CDR3 consists of 14 residues. Germline V CDR1 and CDR2: SGHDT, YYEEEE. The whole variable domain, remainder taken from reference TRBV5-6 and TRBJ2-2, is DAGVTQSPTHLIKTRGQQVTLRCSPKSGHDTVSWYQQALGQGPQFIFQYYEEEERQRGNFPDRFSGHQFPNYSSELNVNALLLGDSALYLCASSLVQSAGELFFGEGSRLTVL.

The CDR3, as DNA: TGTGCCAGCAGCGCCCTAGCGGGAGGCGGAAATGAGCAGTTCTTC. Translated: CASSALAGGGNEQFF. This chain connects TRBV9 to TRBJ2-1; 11 bases map to TRBD2. CDR1 and CDR2 (germline): SGDLS, YYNGEE. This CDR3 is built from 15 residues. V trimming: 3 bases; J trimming: 7 bases; junction bases outside the gene matches: 6.

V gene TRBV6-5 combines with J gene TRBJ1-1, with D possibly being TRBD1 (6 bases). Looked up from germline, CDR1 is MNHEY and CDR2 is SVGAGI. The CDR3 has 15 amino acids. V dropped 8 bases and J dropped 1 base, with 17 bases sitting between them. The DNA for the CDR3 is TGTGCCAGCCATCCCATGGCGGGGGCGAACACTGAAGCTTTCTTT. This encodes CASHPMAGANTEAFF.

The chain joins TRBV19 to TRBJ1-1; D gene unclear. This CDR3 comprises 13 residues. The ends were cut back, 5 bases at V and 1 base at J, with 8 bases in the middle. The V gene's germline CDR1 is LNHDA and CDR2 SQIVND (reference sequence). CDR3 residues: CASSPAGNTEAFF. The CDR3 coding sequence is TGTGCCAGTAGTCCCGCGGGGAACACTGAAGCTTTCTTT.

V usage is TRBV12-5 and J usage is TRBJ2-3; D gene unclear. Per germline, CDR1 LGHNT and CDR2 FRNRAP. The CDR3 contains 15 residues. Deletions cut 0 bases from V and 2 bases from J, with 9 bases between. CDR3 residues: CASGLVGAYTDTQYF. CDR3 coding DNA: TGTGCTAGTGGTTTGGTAGGTGCGTACACAGATACGCAGTATTTT. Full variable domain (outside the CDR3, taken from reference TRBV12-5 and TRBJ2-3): DARVTQTPRHKVTEMGQEVTMRCQPILGHNTVFWYRQTMMQGLELLAYFRNRAPLDDSGMPKDRFSAEMPDATLATLKIQPSEPRDSAVYFCASGLVGAYTDTQYFGPGTRLTVL.

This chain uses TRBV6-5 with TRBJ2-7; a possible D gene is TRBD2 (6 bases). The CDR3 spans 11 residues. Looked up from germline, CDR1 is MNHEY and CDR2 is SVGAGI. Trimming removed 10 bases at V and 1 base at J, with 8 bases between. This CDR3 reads CAIGGSYEQYF. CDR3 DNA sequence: TGTGCCATCGGGGGATCCTACGAGCAGTACTTC.

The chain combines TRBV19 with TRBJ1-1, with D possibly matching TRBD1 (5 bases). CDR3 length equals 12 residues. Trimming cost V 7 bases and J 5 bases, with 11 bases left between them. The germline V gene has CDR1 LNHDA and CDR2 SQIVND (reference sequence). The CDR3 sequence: CASNPSGTEAFF. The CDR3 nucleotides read TGTGCCAGTAACCCATCAGGGACTGAAGCTTTCTTT.

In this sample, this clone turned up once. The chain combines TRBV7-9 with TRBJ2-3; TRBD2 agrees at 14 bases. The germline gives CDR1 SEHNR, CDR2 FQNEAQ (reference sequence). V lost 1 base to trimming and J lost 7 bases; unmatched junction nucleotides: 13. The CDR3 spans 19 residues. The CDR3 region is CASSLEGTSGGRHANTQYF. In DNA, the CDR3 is TGTGCCAGCAGCTTAGAGGGGACTAGCGGGGGAAGGCACGCGAATACGCAGTATTTT.

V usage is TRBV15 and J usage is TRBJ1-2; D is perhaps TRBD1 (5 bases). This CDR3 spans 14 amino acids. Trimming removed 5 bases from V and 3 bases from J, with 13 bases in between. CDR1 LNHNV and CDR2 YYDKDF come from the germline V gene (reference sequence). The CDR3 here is CATSPGEPYYGYTF. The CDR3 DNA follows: TGTGCCACCAGCCCGGGGGAGCCTTACTATGGCTACACCTTC.

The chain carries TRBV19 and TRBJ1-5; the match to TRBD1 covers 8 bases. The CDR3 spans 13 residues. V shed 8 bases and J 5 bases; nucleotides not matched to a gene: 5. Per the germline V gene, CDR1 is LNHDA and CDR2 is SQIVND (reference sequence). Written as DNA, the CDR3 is TGTGCCAGTGATGACAGGGGCTATCAGCCCCAGCATTTT. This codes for CASDDRGYQPQHF.

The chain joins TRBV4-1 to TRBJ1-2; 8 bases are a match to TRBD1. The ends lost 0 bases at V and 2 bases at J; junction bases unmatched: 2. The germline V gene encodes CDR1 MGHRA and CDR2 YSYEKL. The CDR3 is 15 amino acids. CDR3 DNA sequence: TGCGCCAGCAGCCAAGATCGGACAGGGAACTATGGCTACACCTTC. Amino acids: CASSQDRTGNYGYTF.

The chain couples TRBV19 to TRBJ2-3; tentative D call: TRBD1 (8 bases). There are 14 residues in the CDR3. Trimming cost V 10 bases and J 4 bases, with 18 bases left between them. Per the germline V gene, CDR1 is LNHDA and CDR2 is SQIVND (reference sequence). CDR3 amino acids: CATSDRGGPDTQYF. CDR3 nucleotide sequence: TGTGCCACCTCCGACAGGGGAGGGCCAGATACGCAGTATTTT. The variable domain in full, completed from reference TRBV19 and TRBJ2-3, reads DGGITQSPKYLFRKEGQNVTLSCEQNLNHDAMYWYRQDPGQGLRLIYYSQIVNDFQKGDIAEGYSVSREKKESFPLTVTSAQKNPTAFYLCATSDRGGPDTQYFGPGTRLTVL.

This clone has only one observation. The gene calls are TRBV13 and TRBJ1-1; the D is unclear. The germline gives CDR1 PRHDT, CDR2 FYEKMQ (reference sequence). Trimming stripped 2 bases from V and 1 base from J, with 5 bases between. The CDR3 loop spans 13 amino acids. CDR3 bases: TGTGCCAGCAGCTTACAAGGGAACACTGAAGCTTTCTTT. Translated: CASSLQGNTEAFF.

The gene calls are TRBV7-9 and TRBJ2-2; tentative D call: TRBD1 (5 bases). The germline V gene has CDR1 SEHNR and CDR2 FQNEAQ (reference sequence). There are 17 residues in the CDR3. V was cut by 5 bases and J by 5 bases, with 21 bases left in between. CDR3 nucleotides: TGTGCCAGCAGCCCCCCCGTACAAGGGGCGCGAACCGGGGAGCTGTTTTTT. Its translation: CASSPPVQGARTGELFF.

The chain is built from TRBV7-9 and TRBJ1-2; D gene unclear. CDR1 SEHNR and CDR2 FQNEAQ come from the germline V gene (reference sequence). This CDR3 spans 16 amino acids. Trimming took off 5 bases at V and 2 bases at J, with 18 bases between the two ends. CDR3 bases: TGTGCCAGCAGCAAAGTCGCACATGAAGAGAACTATGGCTACACCTTC. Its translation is CASSKVAHEENYGYTF.

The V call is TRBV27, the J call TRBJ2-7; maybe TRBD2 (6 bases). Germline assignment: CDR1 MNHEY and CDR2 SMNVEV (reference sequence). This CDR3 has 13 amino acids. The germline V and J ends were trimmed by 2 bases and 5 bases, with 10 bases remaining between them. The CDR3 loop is CASSLRGSNEQYF. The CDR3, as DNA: TGTGCCAGCAGTTTACGGGGGTCGAACGAGCAGTACTTC.

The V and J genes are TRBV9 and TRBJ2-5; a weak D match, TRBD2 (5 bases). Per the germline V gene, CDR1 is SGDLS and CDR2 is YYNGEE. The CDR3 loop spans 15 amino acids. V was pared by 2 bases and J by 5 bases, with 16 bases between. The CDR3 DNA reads TGTGCCAGCAGCGTCTCGGGCGCGGGCGGGGAGACCCAGTACTTC. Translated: CASSVSGAGGETQYF.

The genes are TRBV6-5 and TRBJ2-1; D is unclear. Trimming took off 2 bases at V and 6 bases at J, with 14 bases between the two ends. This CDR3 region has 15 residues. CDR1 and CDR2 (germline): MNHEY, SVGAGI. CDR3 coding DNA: TGTGCCAGCAGTTACGGCAGCTTTTCGGGCAATGAGCAGTTCTTC. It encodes CASSYGSFSGNEQFF.

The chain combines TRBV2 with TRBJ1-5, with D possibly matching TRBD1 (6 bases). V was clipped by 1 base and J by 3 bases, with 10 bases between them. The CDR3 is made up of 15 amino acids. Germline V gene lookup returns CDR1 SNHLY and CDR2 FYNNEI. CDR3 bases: TGTGCCAGCAGTGAAGTCGGACAGACCAATCAGCCCCAGCATTTT. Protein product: CASSEVGQTNQPQHF. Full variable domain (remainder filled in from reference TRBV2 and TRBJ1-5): EPEVTQTPSHQVTQMGQEVILRCVPISNHLYFYWYRQILGQKVEFLVSFYNNEISEKSEIFDDQFSVERPDGSNFTLKIRSTKLEDSAMYFCASSEVGQTNQPQHFGDGTRLSIL.

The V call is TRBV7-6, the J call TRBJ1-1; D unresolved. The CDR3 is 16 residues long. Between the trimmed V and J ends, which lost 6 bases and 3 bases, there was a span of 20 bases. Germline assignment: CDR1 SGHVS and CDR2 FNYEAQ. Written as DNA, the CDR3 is TGTGCCAGCAGTCACGATGGGAACAGCGGGGACACTGAAGCTTTCTTT. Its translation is CASSHDGNSGDTEAFF.

The CDR3 DNA reads TGTGCCAGCAGTTACTCCGGTGGCGGGGGCTACACCTTC. It is translated as CASSYSGGGGYTF. J is TRBJ1-2 and V is TRBV6-5; D is uncertain. V lost 0 bases, J lost 8 bases, and 10 bases lay in between. Germline CDR1 is MNHEY and CDR2 is SVGAGI. The length of the CDR3 is 13 residues.